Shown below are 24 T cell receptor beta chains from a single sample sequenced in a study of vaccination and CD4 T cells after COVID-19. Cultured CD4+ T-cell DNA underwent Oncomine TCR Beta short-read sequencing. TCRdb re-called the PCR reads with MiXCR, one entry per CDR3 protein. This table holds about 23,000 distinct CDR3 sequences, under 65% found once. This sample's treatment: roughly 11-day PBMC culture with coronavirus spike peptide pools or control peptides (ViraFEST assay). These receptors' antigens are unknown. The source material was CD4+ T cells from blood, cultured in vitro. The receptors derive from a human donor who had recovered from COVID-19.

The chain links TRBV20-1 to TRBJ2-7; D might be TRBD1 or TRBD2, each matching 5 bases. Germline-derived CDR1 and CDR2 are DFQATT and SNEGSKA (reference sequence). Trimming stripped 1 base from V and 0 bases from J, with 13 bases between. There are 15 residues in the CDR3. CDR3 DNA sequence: TGCAGTGCTAGAGGGTCCGGGACCGACTCCTACGAGCAGTACTTC. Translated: CSARGSGTDSYEQYF.

CDR3 sequence reads: CSARNRLGSGFQETQYF. In DNA form, the CDR3 reads TGCAGTGCTAGAAATCGCTTAGGTAGCGGGTTCCAAGAGACCCAGTACTTC. The V call is TRBV20-1, the J call TRBJ2-5, with TRBD2 matching over 7 bases. With 2 bases clipped from V and 1 base from J, the junction kept 13 bases outside the gene matches. The CDR3 extends over 17 amino acids. The germline V gene has CDR1 DFQATT and CDR2 SNEGSKA (reference sequence).

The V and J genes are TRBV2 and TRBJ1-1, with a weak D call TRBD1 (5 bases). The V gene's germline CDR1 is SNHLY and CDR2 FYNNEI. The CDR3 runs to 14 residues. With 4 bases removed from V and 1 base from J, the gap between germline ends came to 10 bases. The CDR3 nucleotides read TGTGCCAGCAGTGCACGGCAGGGGAACACTGAAGCTTTCTTT. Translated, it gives CASSARQGNTEAFF.

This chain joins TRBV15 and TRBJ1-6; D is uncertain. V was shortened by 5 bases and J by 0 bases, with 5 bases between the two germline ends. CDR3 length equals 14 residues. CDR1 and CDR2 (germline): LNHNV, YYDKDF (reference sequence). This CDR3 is CATSLSSYNSPLHF. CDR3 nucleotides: TGTGCCACCAGCCTGAGCTCCTATAATTCACCCCTCCACTTT. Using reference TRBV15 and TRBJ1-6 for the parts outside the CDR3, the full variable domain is DAMVIQNPRYQVTQFGKPVTLSCSQTLNHNVMYWYQQKSSQAPKLLFHYYDKDFNNEADTPDNFQSRRPNTSFCFLDIRSPGLGDTAMYLCATSLSSYNSPLHFGNGTRLTVT.

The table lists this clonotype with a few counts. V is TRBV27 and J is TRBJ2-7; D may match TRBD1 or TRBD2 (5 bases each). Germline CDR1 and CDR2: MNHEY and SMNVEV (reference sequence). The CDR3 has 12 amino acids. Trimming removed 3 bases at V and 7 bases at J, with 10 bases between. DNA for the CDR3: TGTGCCAGCAGTTTTAAGTGGGGGGAGCAGTACTTC. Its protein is CASSFKWGEQYF.

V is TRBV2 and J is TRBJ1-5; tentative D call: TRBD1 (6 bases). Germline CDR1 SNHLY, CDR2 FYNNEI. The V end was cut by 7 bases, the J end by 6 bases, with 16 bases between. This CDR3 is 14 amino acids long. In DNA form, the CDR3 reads TGTGCCAGCAATTTGGGGGGGGCTCTTCAGCCCCAGCATTTT. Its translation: CASNLGGALQPQHF.

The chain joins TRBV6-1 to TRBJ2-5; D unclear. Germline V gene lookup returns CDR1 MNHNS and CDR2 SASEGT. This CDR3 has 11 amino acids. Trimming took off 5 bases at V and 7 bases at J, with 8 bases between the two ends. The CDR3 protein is CASSLRGTQYF. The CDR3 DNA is TGTGCCAGCAGTCTACGTGGGACCCAGTACTTC.

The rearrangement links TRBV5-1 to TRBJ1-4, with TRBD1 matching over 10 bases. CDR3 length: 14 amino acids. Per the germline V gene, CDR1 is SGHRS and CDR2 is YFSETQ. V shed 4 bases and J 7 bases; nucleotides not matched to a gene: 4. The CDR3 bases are TGCGCCAGCAGCCCTCGGACAGGGGGTGAAAAACTGTTTTTT. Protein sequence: CASSPRTGGEKLFF.

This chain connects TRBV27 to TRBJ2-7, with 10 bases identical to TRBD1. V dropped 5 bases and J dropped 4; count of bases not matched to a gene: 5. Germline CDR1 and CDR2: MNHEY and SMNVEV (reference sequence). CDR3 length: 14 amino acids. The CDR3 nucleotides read TGTGCCAGCAGTCAGCGGGACAGGGGATACGAGCAGTACTTC. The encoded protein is CASSQRDRGYEQYF.

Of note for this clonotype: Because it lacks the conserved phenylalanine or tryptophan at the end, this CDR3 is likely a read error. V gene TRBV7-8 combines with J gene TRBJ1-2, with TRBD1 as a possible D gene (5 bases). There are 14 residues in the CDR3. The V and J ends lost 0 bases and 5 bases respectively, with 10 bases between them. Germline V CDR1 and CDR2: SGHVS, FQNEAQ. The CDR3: CASSLAAGRYGYTS. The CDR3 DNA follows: TGTGCCAGCAGCTTAGCGGCAGGGAGGTATGGCTACACCTCC.

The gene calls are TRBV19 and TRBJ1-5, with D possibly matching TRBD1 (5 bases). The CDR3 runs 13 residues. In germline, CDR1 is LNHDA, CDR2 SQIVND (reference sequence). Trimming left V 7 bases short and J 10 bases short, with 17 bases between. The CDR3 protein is CASTAGTGPPQHF. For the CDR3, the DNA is TGTGCCAGTACCGCTGGGACCGGGCCCCCCCAGCATTTT.

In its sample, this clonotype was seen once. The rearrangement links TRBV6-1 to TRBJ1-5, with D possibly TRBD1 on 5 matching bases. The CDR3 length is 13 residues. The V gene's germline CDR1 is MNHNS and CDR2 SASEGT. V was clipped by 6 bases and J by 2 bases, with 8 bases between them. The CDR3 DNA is TGTGCCAGCAGGTTAGGGGGCAATCAGCCCCAGCATTTT. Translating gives CASRLGGNQPQHF.

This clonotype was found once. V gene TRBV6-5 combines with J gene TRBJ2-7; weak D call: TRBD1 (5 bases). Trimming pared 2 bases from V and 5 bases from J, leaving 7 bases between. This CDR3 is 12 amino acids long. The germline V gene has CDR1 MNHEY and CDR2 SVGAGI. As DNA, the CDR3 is TGTGCCAGCAGTTACAGGGGTGACGAGCAGTACTTC. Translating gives CASSYRGDEQYF.

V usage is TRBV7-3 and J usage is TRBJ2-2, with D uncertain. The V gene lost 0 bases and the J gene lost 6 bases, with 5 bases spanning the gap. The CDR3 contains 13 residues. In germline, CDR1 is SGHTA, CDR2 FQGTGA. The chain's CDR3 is CASSLTPAGELFF. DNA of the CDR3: TGTGCCAGCAGCTTAACCCCCGCCGGGGAGCTGTTTTTT.

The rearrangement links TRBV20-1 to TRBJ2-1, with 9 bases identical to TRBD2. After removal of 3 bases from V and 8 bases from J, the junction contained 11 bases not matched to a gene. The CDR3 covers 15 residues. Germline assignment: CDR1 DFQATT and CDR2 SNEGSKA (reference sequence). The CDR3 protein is CSASPPSGGWDEQFF. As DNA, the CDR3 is TGCAGTGCTAGCCCCCCAAGCGGGGGGTGGGATGAGCAGTTCTTC.

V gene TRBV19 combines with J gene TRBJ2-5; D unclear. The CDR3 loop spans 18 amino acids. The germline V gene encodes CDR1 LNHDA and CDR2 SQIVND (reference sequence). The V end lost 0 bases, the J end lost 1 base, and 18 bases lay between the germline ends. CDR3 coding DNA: TGTGCCAGTAGTATAGATCACGGTAGGTCGGAAAGCCAAGAGACCCAGTACTTC. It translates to CASSIDHGRSESQETQYF.

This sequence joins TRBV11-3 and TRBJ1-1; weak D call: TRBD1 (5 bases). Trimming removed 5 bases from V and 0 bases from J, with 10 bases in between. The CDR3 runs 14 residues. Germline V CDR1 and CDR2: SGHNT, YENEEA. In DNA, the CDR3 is TGTGCCAGCAGCCCGCGACAGTTGAACACTGAAGCTTTCTTT. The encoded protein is CASSPRQLNTEAFF.

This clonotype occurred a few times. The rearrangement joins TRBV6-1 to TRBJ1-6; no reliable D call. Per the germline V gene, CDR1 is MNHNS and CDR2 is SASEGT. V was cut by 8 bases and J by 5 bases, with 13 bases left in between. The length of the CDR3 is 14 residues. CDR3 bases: TGTGCCAGCGGACCGATCGGCAATAATTCACCCCTCCACTTT. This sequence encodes CASGPIGNNSPLHF.

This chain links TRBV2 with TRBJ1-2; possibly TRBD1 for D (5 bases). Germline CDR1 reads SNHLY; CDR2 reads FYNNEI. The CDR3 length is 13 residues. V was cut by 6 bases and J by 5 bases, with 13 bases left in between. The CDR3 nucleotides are TGTGCCAGCAGACCCCAGGGAAGGTATGGCTACACCTTC. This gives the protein CASRPQGRYGYTF. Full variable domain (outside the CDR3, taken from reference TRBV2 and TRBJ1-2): EPEVTQTPSHQVTQMGQEVILRCVPISNHLYFYWYRQILGQKVEFLVSFYNNEISEKSEIFDDQFSVERPDGSNFTLKIRSTKLEDSAMYFCASRPQGRYGYTFGSGTRLTVV.

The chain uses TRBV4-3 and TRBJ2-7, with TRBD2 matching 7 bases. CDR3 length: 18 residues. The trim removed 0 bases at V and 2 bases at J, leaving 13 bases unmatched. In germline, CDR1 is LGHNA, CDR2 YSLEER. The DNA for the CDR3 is TGCGCCAGCAGCCAAGAATTGGGAGGGGCCAGGCGCCCCTACGAGCAGTACTTC. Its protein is CASSQELGGARRPYEQYF.

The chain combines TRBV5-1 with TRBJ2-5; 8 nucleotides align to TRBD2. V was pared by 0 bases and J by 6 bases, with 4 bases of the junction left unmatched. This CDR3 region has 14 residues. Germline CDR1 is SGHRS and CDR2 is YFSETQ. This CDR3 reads CASSLGTSFQTQYF. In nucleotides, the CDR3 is TGCGCCAGCAGCTTGGGGACTAGCTTCCAGACCCAGTACTTC.

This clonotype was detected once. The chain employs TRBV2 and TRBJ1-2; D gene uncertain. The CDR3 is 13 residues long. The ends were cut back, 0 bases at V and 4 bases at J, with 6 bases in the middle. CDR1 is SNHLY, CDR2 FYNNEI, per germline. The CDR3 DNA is TGTGCCAGCAGTGAAGCTAACAGCTATGGCTACACCTTC. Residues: CASSEANSYGYTF.

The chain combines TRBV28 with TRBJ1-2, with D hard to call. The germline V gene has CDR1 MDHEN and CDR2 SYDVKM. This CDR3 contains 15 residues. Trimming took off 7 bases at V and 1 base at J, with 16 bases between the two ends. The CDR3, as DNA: TGTGCCAGCATCATCTCCCTGTGGCTTAACTATGGCTACACCTTC. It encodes CASIISLWLNYGYTF.

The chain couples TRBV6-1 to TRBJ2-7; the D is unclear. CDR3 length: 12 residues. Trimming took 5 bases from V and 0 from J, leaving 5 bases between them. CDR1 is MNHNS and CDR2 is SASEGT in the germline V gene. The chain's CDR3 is CASSPTSYEQYF. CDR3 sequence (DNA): TGTGCCAGCAGTCCCACCTCCTACGAGCAGTACTTC.